The rows below give T cell receptor beta chains drawn from one sample of a study of T cell responses to AZD1222 COVID-19 vaccine. The data were produced by immunoSEQ multiplex PCR, yet TCRdb's version contains in-frame clones alone and is incomplete. The sample yields around 99,000 clones, 85% to 95% seen once. The source material was peripheral blood, sampled on day 0 of AZD1222 vaccination. Every receptor here comes from an adult in good health. CDR3s include the opening cysteine and the closing phenylalanine or tryptophan. The order of the fields is clone size, J gene, V gene, D gene, CDR3 DNA, CDR3 protein. The D gene is left open where the match is weak. Size values are once, few and many counts, or a class for expanded clones, and some rows have none.

- | TRBJ1-2 | TRBV6-1 | - | TGTGCCAGCAGTGAAGATTACAGGGTCTATGGCTACACCTTC | CASSEDYRVYGYTF
- | TRBJ2-5 | TRBV28 | TRBD2 | TGTGCCAGCACTAGCGGGAGAGAGGAGACCCAGTACTTC | CASTSGREETQYF
- | TRBJ2-6 | TRBV6-5 | - | TGTGCCAGCAGTCCACGACAGGCCGGGGCCAACGTCCTGACTTTC | CASSPRQAGANVLTF
- | TRBJ1-5 | TRBV3-1/TRBV3-2 | - | TGTGCCAGCAGCCAAGACAGAAAAAGCAATCAGCCCCAGCATTTT | CASSQDRKSNQPQHF
- | TRBJ1-6 | TRBV27 | - | TGTGCCAGCAGTGCCCCGGGGAATAATTCACCCCTCCACTTT | CASSAPGNNSPLHF
- | TRBJ1-5 | TRBV30 | - | TGTGCCTCCGGATCAGGTCAGCCCCAGCATTTT | CASGSGQPQHF
- | TRBJ2-1 | TRBV7-3 | TRBD2 | TGTGCCAGCAGCCCCACTAGCGGGAGGTACAATGAGCAGTTCTTC | CASSPTSGRYNEQFF
once | TRBJ1-1 | TRBV11-3 | - | TGTGCCAGCAGCTTCGGGCCCAACACTGAAGCTTTCTTT | CASSFGPNTEAFF
few | TRBJ1-1 | TRBV13 | - | TGTGCCAGCAGCTTAGGACAGGGGAACACTGAAGCTTTCTTT | CASSLGQGNTEAFF
- | TRBJ1-5 | TRBV30 | - | TGTGCCTGGAGTCCCGGGCCCGCCCAGCCCCAGCATTTT | CAWSPGPAQPQHF
- | TRBJ2-5 | TRBV18 | - | TGTGCCAGCTCAGTCGGAGGTCAAGAGACCCAGTACTTC | CASSVGGQETQYF
once | TRBJ2-7 | TRBV18 | - | TGTGCCAGCCCCCTTCACCACCCAACCAACTACGTGCAGTACTTC | CASPLHHPTNYVQYF
- | TRBJ2-7 | TRBV4-1 | TRBD2 | TGCGCCAGCAGCGGCGTGACGCTACCGGGACTAGACTTTCCCTACGAGCAGTACTTC | CASSGVTLPGLDFPYEQYF
once | TRBJ1-5 | TRBV6-1 | - | TGTGCCAGCAGTGAAACCGAAGGCGGCAATCAGCCCCAGCATTTT | CASSETEGGNQPQHF
- | TRBJ2-7 | TRBV28 | - | TGTGCCAGCGCTTCGGCTTACGAGCAGTACTTC | CASASAYEQYF
- | TRBJ1-2 | TRBV30 | TRBD1 | TGTGCCTGGACCTCAGGGGGGGATGGCTACACCTTC | CAWTSGGDGYTF
- | TRBJ2-7 | TRBV19 | - | TGTGCCAGTAGTATCGGGGGAAGGCAATCCTACGAGCAGTACTTC | CASSIGGRQSYEQYF
- | TRBJ2-6 | TRBV2 | TRBD1 | TGTGCCAGCAGGGACAGGGCAACAGGGGCCAACGTCCTGACTTTC | CASRDRATGANVLTF
- | TRBJ1-6 | TRBV15 | - | TGTGCCACCAGCAGAGCAGGTCCACCCCTCCACTTT | CATSRAGPPLHF
once | TRBJ1-1 | TRBV10-3 | - | TGTGCCACCCGCCCCGGAGGGGCGAACACTGAAGCTTTCTTT | CATRPGGANTEAFF
- | TRBJ1-5 | TRBV7-3 | TRBD1 | TGTGCCAGCAGCTTCCGGGACAGGGACCAGCCCCAGCATTTT | CASSFRDRDQPQHF
- | TRBJ1-5 | TRBV19 | - | TGTGCCAGCAAGACGTTCGGGCGAGGGCCCCAGCATTTT | CASKTFGRGPQHF
- | TRBJ1-1 | TRBV5-1 | - | TGCGCCAGCAGCTTGCGGTCTGACGTCATGAACACTGAAGCTTTCTTT | CASSLRSDVMNTEAFF
- | TRBJ1-5 | TRBV23-1 | TRBD1 | TGCGCCAGCAGTCAATCAGTTATGCAGCCGACAGGGGTGGGGGATCAGCCCCAGCATTTT | CASSQSVMQPTGVGDQPQHF
- | TRBJ1-5 | TRBV4-1 | - | TGCGCCAGCAGACTAAGGACAGAAAGCAATCAGCCCCAGCATTTT | CASRLRTESNQPQHF
- | TRBJ1-2 | TRBV6-5 | - | TGTGCCAGCAGTTATTCTCATGGGACAGGCTACACCTTC | CASSYSHGTGYTF
- | TRBJ2-7 | TRBV4-2 | TRBD1 | TGTGCCAGCAGCCCCGACCAAGGACAGGGGCCTATCTACGAGCAGTACTTC | CASSPDQGQGPIYEQYF
once | TRBJ2-1 | TRBV2 | - | TGTGCCAGCACATCATCCCCGACCCTTTACAATGAGCAGTTCTTC | CASTSSPTLYNEQFF
- | TRBJ1-6 | TRBV9 | - | TGTGCCAGCAGCGTAGTTCAGGGTACCTATAATTCACCCCTCCACTTT | CASSVVQGTYNSPLHF
- | TRBJ1-5 | TRBV19 | TRBD1 | TGTGCCAGTAGTGCGGACAGGGGACATCAGCCCCAGCATTTT | CASSADRGHQPQHF
- | TRBJ2-6 | TRBV6-4 | - | TGTGCCAGCAGTGAAGACGTAAACCCTGGGGCCAACGTCCTGACTTTC | CASSEDVNPGANVLTF
- | TRBJ1-6 | TRBV28 | TRBD1 | TGTGCCTCCAGGGGGGGACCCTATAATTCACCCCTCCACTTT | CASRGGPYNSPLHF
- | TRBJ2-1 | TRBV12-5 | - | TGTGCTAGTGCCCCTGGGGCCCCCAATGAGCAGTTCTTC | CASAPGAPNEQFF
- | TRBJ1-1 | TRBV27 | - | TGTGCCAGCAGTAGGGGGTTGGGTACTGAAGCTTTCTTT | CASSRGLGTEAFF
- | TRBJ2-1 | TRBV28 | TRBD2 | TGTGCCAGCAGCCCAAGCGGACTAGCTACTCGTAATGAGCAGTTCTTC | CASSPSGLATRNEQFF
- | TRBJ1-1 | TRBV7-3 | - | TGTGCCAGCAGCACGGGTACTGAAGCTTTCTTT | CASSTGTEAFF
- | TRBJ1-1 | TRBV14 | - | TGTGCCAGCAGCCAAGATCCCACTCCGATTCGTTCTGAAGCTTTCTTT | CASSQDPTPIRSEAFF
- | TRBJ1-4 | TRBV19 | - | TGTGCCACCCAACACCGGAAGCAGGGCTGGGAAAAACTGTTTTTT | CATQHRKQGWEKLFF
- | TRBJ1-6 | TRBV11-3 | - | TGTGCCAGCAGCTTAGACAGCTCCTATAATTCACCCCTCCACTTT | CASSLDSSYNSPLHF
- | TRBJ1-2 | TRBV19 | - | TGTGCCAGTAGTAATAGGCGAGGCCATGGCTACACCTTC | CASSNRRGHGYTF
- | TRBJ2-7 | TRBV27 | - | TGTGCCAGCAGTTTACCCGGGACCTACGAGCAGTACTTC | CASSLPGTYEQYF
- | TRBJ1-3 | TRBV9 | - | TGTGCCAGCAGCGTTCCGCCTGGAAACACCATATATTTT | CASSVPPGNTIYF
- | TRBJ1-2 | TRBV7-9 | TRBD1 | TGTGCCAGCAGCAAACGGACAGGGGAGGACTATGGCTACACCTTC | CASSKRTGEDYGYTF
- | TRBJ2-1 | TRBV27 | TRBD2 | TGTGCCAGCAGTTCACTAGCGGTGAATGAGCAGTTCTTC | CASSSLAVNEQFF
once | TRBJ1-4 | TRBV2 | TRBD1 | TGTGCCAGCAGCCGACAGGGGGACGGGAAACTGTTTTTT | CASSRQGDGKLFF
once | TRBJ1-3 | TRBV19 | TRBD1 | TGTGCCAGGGGGAACAGGGGGGCCAGCTCTGGAAACACCATATATTTT | CARGNRGASSGNTIYF
once | TRBJ1-5 | TRBV7-2 | TRBD1 | TGTGCCAGCAGCTTTGACAGGGGGCAGGGTCAGCCCCAGCATTTT | CASSFDRGQGQPQHF
once | TRBJ2-5 | TRBV19 | TRBD2 | TGTGCCAGTAGGAAACTAGCGGGAGATATAGAGACCCAGTACTTC | CASRKLAGDIETQYF
- | TRBJ2-7 | TRBV7-3 | - | TGTGCCAGCAGCTCTCGCAGGGACAAGGGCCACGAGCAGTACTTC | CASSSRRDKGHEQYF
- | TRBJ2-3 | TRBV7-7 | TRBD2 | TGTGCCAGCAGCCTGGGACTAGCGGAAACAGATACGCAGTATTTT | CASSLGLAETDTQYF
- | TRBJ2-1 | TRBV5-1 | TRBD2 | TGCGCCAGCAGCAACACCGGGACTAGCGATAGTGAGCAGTTCTTC | CASSNTGTSDSEQFF
- | TRBJ1-6 | TRBV7-8 | - | TGTGCCAGCAGCTTAGATTTTCGCGCAGCCCTGAGCTCCTATAATTCACCCCTCCACTTT | CASSLDFRAALSSYNSPLHF
- | TRBJ2-6 | TRBV7-9 | - | TGTGCCAGCAGCTTAAGCTCTGGGGCCAACGTCCTGACTTTC | CASSLSSGANVLTF